A single sample is the source of the 19 T cell receptor beta chains below, sequenced in a study of breast tumors, draining lymph nodes, adjacent tissues. TCRdb analysed the multiplex PCR reads with MiXCR anew, one entry per CDR3 protein. The top ten clones hold 2% to 2.5% of a sample with roughly 80,000 distinct CDR3 sequences, under 25% of them seen once. Breast cancer patients provided tissue from their axillary draining lymph nodes. Specimen: axillary lymph node tissue. Receptors originate from a female donor with breast cancer. Some clones in this sample may be carry-over from other donors' samples.

The sample holds many counts of this clonotype. This rearrangement joins TRBV20-1 to TRBJ2-3, with D tentatively TRBD2 (6 bases). Germline V gene sequence: CDR1 DFQATT, CDR2 SNEGSKA (reference sequence). V lost 4 bases, J lost 1 base, and 12 bases lay in between. The CDR3 totals 14 residues. Written as DNA, the CDR3 is TGCAGTGCTAACCTCCCTAGCGGCACAGATACGCAGTATTTT. Amino acid sequence: CSANLPSGTDTQYF.

This clonotype occurred many times. The chain carries TRBV20-1 and TRBJ2-1; TRBD2 matches 7 bases. The CDR3 contains 14 residues. Germline V CDR1 and CDR2: DFQATT, SNEGSKA (reference sequence). V dropped 3 bases and J dropped 3; count of bases not matched to a gene: 5. The CDR3 region has the DNA TGCAGTGCTAGGGGGCGGGGGTTCTACAATGAGCAGTTCTTC. It yields the protein CSARGRGFYNEQFF.

At least ten counts were recorded for this clonotype. This chain links TRBV2 with TRBJ2-3; 7 positions match TRBD2. With V trimmed by 8 bases and J by 5 bases, 13 bases remained unmatched. Germline V gene sequence: CDR1 SNHLY, CDR2 FYNNEI. This CDR3 spans 15 amino acids. The CDR3 loop is CASGRVGGPRDTQYF. The CDR3 nucleotides read TGTGCCAGCGGTCGTGTGGGAGGGCCGAGAGATACGCAGTATTTT.

This clonotype has a count of ten or more. No conserved phenylalanine or tryptophan ends this CDR3, so it is likely a read error. This sequence joins TRBV20-1 and TRBJ2-1, with 10 positions matching TRBD2. From germline, CDR1 is DFQATT and CDR2 SNEGSKA (reference sequence). The CDR3 spans 18 residues. V lost 0 bases to trimming and J lost 8 bases; unmatched junction nucleotides: 16. The CDR3 DNA sequence: TGCAGTGCTAGAGATCCTCCCGGGACTAGCGAGGATGGGGATGAGCAGTTCCTC. Protein sequence: CSARDPPGTSEDGDEQFL.

Of note for this clonotype: A much larger clone differs from this one at a single base, so this may be a read error. This chain links TRBV5-4 with TRBJ2-5; D is possibly TRBD2 (5 bases). CDR1 SGHNT and CDR2 YYREEE come from the germline V gene (reference sequence). CDR3 length equals 13 residues. This CDR3 is CVSSYGSQETQYF. CDR3 in DNA: TGTGTCAGCAGCTATGGGAGTCAAGAGACCCAGTACTTC.

This clonotype has only a few counts. The V and J genes are TRBV2 and TRBJ1-4; TRBD1 matches 7 bases. After removal of 6 bases from V and 10 bases from J, the junction contained 8 bases not matched to a gene. The CDR3 spans 13 residues. Germline CDR1 SNHLY, CDR2 FYNNEI. CDR3: CASSGQARGKLFF. The CDR3 region has the DNA TGTGCCAGCAGCGGACAGGCGCGAGGAAAACTGTTTTTT.

Concerning this clonotype itself: A much larger clone lies a single base off, so this may be a read error. This sequence joins TRBV7-2 and TRBJ2-5; 9 bases are a match to TRBD2. The germline V gene encodes CDR1 SGHTA and CDR2 FQGNSA. The CDR3 is 16 amino acids. The CDR3 here is CASGLGASGIQETQYF. The CDR3 DNA reads as TGTGCCAGCGGCTTAGGGGCTAGCGGGATCCAAGAGACCCAGTACTTC. The full variable domain, its missing parts supplied by reference TRBV7-2 and TRBJ2-5, is GAGVSQSPSNKVTEKGKDVELRCDPISGHTALYWYRQSLGQGLEFLIYFQGNSAPDKSGLPSDRFSAERTGGSVSTLTIQRTQQEDSAVYLCASGLGASGIQETQYFGPGTRLLVL.

Turning to this clonotype: This may arise from a read error, as a much more abundant clone is one base away. V is TRBV20-1 and J is TRBJ2-2, with 9 nucleotides matching TRBD2. This CDR3 has 13 residues. With V trimmed by 6 bases and J by 6 bases, 5 bases remained unmatched. Germline assignment: CDR1 DFQATT and CDR2 SNEGSKA (reference sequence). CDR3 nucleotides: TGCAGTGCGGCTAGGACTAGCGCCGGGGAGCTGTTTTTT. This translates into CSAARTSAGELFF.

This clonotype was counted at least ten times. The chain has TRBV10-3 and TRBJ2-3; tentatively, D is TRBD2 (5 bases). V lost 6 bases, J lost 3 bases, and 13 bases lay in between. Germline V gives CDR1 ENHRY, CDR2 SYGVKD. This CDR3 has 14 amino acids. The CDR3 DNA reads as TGTGCCATCAGGAACGGAGCGGAAACAGATACGCAGTATTTT. This gives the protein CAIRNGAETDTQYF.

Remarks on this clonotype: A read error is possible here, since a much larger clone lies one base away. The chain combines TRBV4-3 with TRBJ2-3; 10 bases match TRBD1. The CDR3 has 16 residues. Germline CDR1 and CDR2: LGHNA and YSLEER. The CDR3 DNA is TGCACCAGCAGCCAAGATTGGGGACAGGGGATAGATACGCAGTATTTT. This codes for CTSSQDWGQGIDTQYF.

This clonotype was picked up many times. J is TRBJ2-3 and V is TRBV10-1; 10 bases line up with TRBD2. Germline CDR1 is WNHNN and CDR2 is SYGVQD (reference sequence). The CDR3 sequence is 17 residues long. V lost 3 bases, J lost 3 bases, and 9 bases stayed unmatched. The CDR3 loop is CASSDPAGGPTTDTQYF. The CDR3 nucleotides are TGCGCCAGCAGTGATCCAGCGGGAGGGCCAACAACAGATACGCAGTATTTT.

Remarks on this clonotype: Being one base from a much bigger clone, this may be a read error. This chain joins TRBV11-2 and TRBJ2-7; the D is unclear. The germline CDR1 and CDR2 sequences are SGHAT and FQNNGV. Trimming shortened V by 7 bases and J by 3 bases, and 13 bases separated the two germline ends. CDR3 length: 13 amino acids. CDR3 sequence (DNA): TGTGCCAGCAACTACACTTGGGACTACGAGCAGTACTTC. Its translation: CASNYTWDYEQYF. Looking up the rest from reference TRBV11-2 and TRBJ2-7 gives the full variable domain: EAGVAQSPRYKIIEKRQSVAFWCNPISGHATLYWYQQILGQGPKLLIQFQNNGVVDDSQLPKDRFSAERLKGVDSTLKIQPAKLEDSAVYLCASNYTWDYEQYFGPGTRLTVT.

J is TRBJ2-2 and V is TRBV6-1; D is tentatively TRBD1 or TRBD2 (5 bases each). Trimming took 4 bases from V and 3 from J, leaving 12 bases between them. The CDR3 is 15 amino acids. In germline, CDR1 is MNHNS, CDR2 SASEGT. The CDR3 DNA reads TGTGCCAGCAGTGCGGGGCTAGCAGACACCGGGGAGCTGTTTTTT. Its translation: CASSAGLADTGELFF.

This clonotype was found many times. This chain joins TRBV11-3 and TRBJ2-1; D is possibly TRBD1 or TRBD2 (6 bases each). The germline V and J ends were trimmed by 2 bases and 5 bases, with 13 bases remaining between them. From germline, CDR1 is SGHNT and CDR2 YENEEA. The CDR3 has 15 amino acids. The CDR3 region is CASSLMGGADNEQFF. The DNA of the CDR3 is TGTGCCAGCAGCTTAATGGGGGGCGCGGACAATGAGCAGTTCTTC.

Notes on this clonotype: Its ends do not fully match the called genes, so a read error is possible. V usage is TRBV20-1 and J usage is TRBJ2-1, with D possibly matching TRBD2 (6 bases). Per the germline V gene, CDR1 is DFQATT and CDR2 is SNEGSKA (reference sequence). The CDR3 is 15 residues long. CDR3 bases: TGCAGTGCTAGAGAGGTGAGGGACTCAGACAATGAGCAGTCCTTC. Translated: CSAREVRDSDNEQSF.

This clonotype was recorded many times. The chain joins TRBV20-1 to TRBJ2-7, with 12 nucleotides matching TRBD1. The CDR3 totals 13 residues. V gave up 4 bases and J gave up 9 bases; unmatched junction bases: 7. The germline gives CDR1 DFQATT, CDR2 SNEGSKA (reference sequence). The CDR3 region is CSANRDRGQGQYF. CDR3 DNA: TGCAGTGCTAACCGGGACAGGGGGCAGGGGCAGTACTTC.

This clonotype has at least ten counts. V usage is TRBV11-2 and J usage is TRBJ2-5; D possibly corresponds to TRBD2 (5 bases). The length of the CDR3 is 13 residues. Per germline, CDR1 SGHAT and CDR2 FQNNGV. The V end was cut by 3 bases, the J end by 2 bases, with 7 bases between. The CDR3 region is CASSFEGQETQYF. The CDR3 region has the DNA TGTGCCAGCAGCTTTGAGGGTCAAGAGACCCAGTACTTC. The variable domain in full, with the rest retrieved from reference TRBV11-2 and TRBJ2-5, is EAGVAQSPRYKIIEKRQSVAFWCNPISGHATLYWYQQILGQGPKLLIQFQNNGVVDDSQLPKDRFSAERLKGVDSTLKIQPAKLEDSAVYLCASSFEGQETQYFGPGTRLLVL.

This clonotype was seen repeatedly, ten times or more. The chain uses TRBV15 and TRBJ2-3; a possible D gene is TRBD1 (7 bases). V was cut by 0 bases and J by 6 bases, with 16 bases left in between. Looked up from germline, CDR1 is LNHNV and CDR2 is YYDKDF (reference sequence). The CDR3 consists of 16 residues. CDR3 nucleotide sequence: TGTGCCACCAGCAGAGAACAGGGGACGGGGGTCGATACGCAGTATTTT. It specifies CATSREQGTGVDTQYF.

This clonotype was seen repeatedly, ten times or more. The V gene is TRBV19, the J gene TRBJ2-6, with 7 bases lining up with TRBD1. The CDR3 is 15 amino acids. The germline CDR1 and CDR2 sequences are LNHDA and SQIVND (reference sequence). J was trimmed by 2 bases and V by 6 bases; bases with no gene match: 4. In DNA form, the CDR3 reads TGTGCCAGTAGAGTCCAGGGGGCTGGGGCCAACGTCCTGACTTTC. Amino acids: CASRVQGAGANVLTF.